Below are 28 T cell receptor beta chains sequenced from a single sample in a study of tumor-infiltrating lymphocytes in primary liver carcinoma. Without any cell sorting, roughly 17-31 mg of bulk tissue yielded co-extracted RNA and DNA. The input was 450 to 500 ng total RNA; TCR beta cDNA was made from it with a constant-region primer. Construction of TCR beta libraries relied on three successive nested multiplex PCR rounds employing slightly modified ARM-PCR. TRBV1-TRBV30 forward primers paired with a C-beta reverse primer were used in the first two PCR rounds, which ran approximately 11 cycles each. Via MiXCR, TCRdb re-called the multiplex PCR reads, giving one row per CDR3 protein. Of nearly 50,000 distinct CDR3 sequences in the sample, 70% to 85% are singletons; the top ten hold about 25%. Material for sequencing was liver tumor tissue from sampling region 3. As for subset: tumor region T3, left-lateral pole. The receptors shown here come from a man aged 40-50 years with primary liver carcinoma and hepatitis B virus infection.

A single count supports this clonotype. One end of the junction does not line up with germline, which may come from a read error. The chain employs TRBV28 and TRBJ1-1; tentatively, D is TRBD1 (5 bases). This CDR3 region has 15 residues. Germline CDR1 and CDR2: MDHEN and SYDVKM. CDR3 in amino acids: CASIHATGGNTEAFF. Written as DNA, the CDR3 is TGTGCCAGCATTCACGCGACGGGGGGGAACACTGAAGCTTTTTTT.

About this clonotype: This CDR3 is missing its conserved last phenylalanine or tryptophan, likely due to a read error. J is TRBJ2-7 and V is TRBV11-2; 8 nucleotides line up with TRBD2. Germline lookup yields CDR1 SGHAT and CDR2 FQNNGV. This CDR3 is built from 15 residues. The CDR3 sequence is CVISQYSGGGYEQYL. CDR3 DNA: TGTGTCATCAGCCAATATTCGGGAGGGGGCTACGAGCAGTACTTA.

To note about this clonotype: A much bigger clone sits one base away, suggesting this may be a read error. This chain uses TRBV30 with TRBJ2-1, with D perhaps matching TRBD2 (5 bases). The CDR3 spans 15 residues. V gave up 3 bases and J gave up 2 bases, with 14 bases separating them. Germline CDR1 GTSNPN, CDR2 SVGIG (reference sequence). CDR3 loop: CAWSILGSAYNEQFF. In DNA, the CDR3 is TGTGCCTGGAGCATCCTGGGGAGCGCCTACAATGAGCAGTTCTTC.

In this sample, this clonotype turned up many times. The V call is TRBV4-1, the J call TRBJ2-3, with D possibly being TRBD2 (7 bases). V gave up 4 bases and J gave up 4 bases, with 21 bases separating them. CDR1 and CDR2 from the germline V gene are MGHRA and YSYEKL. The CDR3 has 17 residues. The CDR3 region has the DNA TGCGCCAGCAGCCCCTCTAGGGGGGCGGGAGTGTCAGATACGCAGTATTTT. It encodes CASSPSRGAGVSDTQYF.

With respect to this clonotype: One end of the junction varies from germline; a read error may be responsible. The chain is built from TRBV5-1 and TRBJ1-2; no clear D gene. Germline-derived CDR1 and CDR2 are SGHRS and YFSETQ. The CDR3 totals 17 residues. The CDR3 is CASSPGWRTDPNYGCTF. The CDR3 DNA sequence: TGCGCCAGCAGCCCAGGATGGCGGACGGACCCAAACTATGGCTGCACATTC.

This clonotype occurred many times. The CDR3 nucleotides read TGTGCCAGCAGTTTCAGGGGCACCAACACTGAAGCTTTCTTT. The encoded protein is CASSFRGTNTEAFF. V usage is TRBV12-3 or TRBV12-4 and J usage is TRBJ1-1; possibly TRBD1 for D (6 bases). Trimming left V 3 bases short and J 2 bases short, with 10 bases between. The CDR3 has 14 amino acids.

On this clonotype itself: Relative to the germline gene, one junction end is altered; a read error may explain this. The chain is built from TRBV29-1 and TRBJ1-1; tentative D call: TRBD1 (6 bases). The V gene's germline CDR1 is SQVTM and CDR2 ANQGSEA. The CDR3 consists of 13 residues. The CDR3 nucleotides read TGCAGCGTTGTCGGGGGGCTGAACACAGAAGCTCTCTTT. It codes for CSVVGGLNTEALF.

The count of this clonotype is one. The final CDR3 position lacks the conserved phenylalanine or tryptophan, pointing to a likely read error. CDR3 sequence (DNA): TGCGCCAGCAGCTCCAACAGGGGCGGAATGAGCGACTACACCTAC. Translation: CASSSNRGGMSDYTY. V usage is TRBV5-1 and J usage is TRBJ1-2, with 7 bases that match TRBD1. The germline CDR1 and CDR2 sequences are SGHRS and YFSETQ. The CDR3 is made up of 15 amino acids. After removal of 3 bases from V and 10 bases from J, the junction contained 15 bases not matched to a gene.

Details on this clonotype: The junction and the germline gene differ at one end; a read error may be behind it. This chain links TRBV12-3 or TRBV12-4 with TRBJ2-7; a weak D match, TRBD2 (6 bases). The CDR3 loop spans 14 amino acids. This CDR3 is CASNSGTVSNDQYF. CDR3 coding DNA: TGTGCCAGCAATTCTGGGACTGTCTCCAACGATCAGTACTTC.

Turning to this clonotype: The junction does not match germline at one end; this may be a read error. The V gene is TRBV6-1, the J gene TRBJ2-7; possibly TRBD1 for D (6 bases). In germline, CDR1 is MNHNS, CDR2 SASEGT. This CDR3 is 14 amino acids long. The CDR3: CASSSQGIGYEQCF. Written as DNA, the CDR3 is TGTGCCAGCTCCTCGCAGGGGATAGGGTACGAGCAGTGCTTT.

A word on this clonotype: The junction differs from germline at one of its ends, possibly a read error. The chain uses TRBV7-2 and TRBJ2-2; D is perhaps TRBD1 or TRBD2 (5 bases each). Germline V CDR1 and CDR2: SGHTA, FQGNSA. The CDR3 has 13 residues. CDR3 amino acids: CASSSRETGELSF. The CDR3 nucleotides read TGTGCCAGCAGCTCCAGGGAAACCGGGGAGCTGTCTTTT.

In this sample, this clonotype turned up a few times. Given a much more abundant clone one base away, this may be a read error. The CDR3: CVSSSPGRASTDTQYF. The CDR3 DNA follows: TGTGTCAGCAGTTCTCCCGGACGCGCTAGCACAGATACGCAGTATTTT. J is TRBJ2-3 and V is TRBV12-3 or TRBV12-4; D is uncertain. This CDR3 spans 16 amino acids.

The chain links TRBV11-2 to TRBJ2-3; TRBD1 agrees at 10 bases. The CDR3 extends over 17 amino acids. Germline loops: CDR1 SGHAT, CDR2 FQNNGV. The J segment lost 10 bases and the V segment lost 7 bases, leaving 20 bases of the junction unmatched. The CDR3 sequence: CASIIDLGTGASDAQYF. The CDR3 DNA reads TGTGCCAGCATCATAGATCTTGGGACAGGGGCAAGCGATGCGCAGTATTTT.

A word on this clonotype: A read error is likely, as this CDR3 ends without the conserved phenylalanine or tryptophan. The V gene is TRBV12-3 or TRBV12-4, the J gene TRBJ2-7, with TRBD2 identical over 11 bases. This CDR3 has 16 amino acids. The CDR3 is CASSLLAGGLPYAQYL. The CDR3 bases are TGTGCCAGCAGTTTATTAGCGGGAGGGCTTCCCTACGCGCAGTACCTC.

There are many counts of this clonotype. The chain recombines TRBV28 with TRBJ2-3, with D unclear. V shed 2 bases and J shed 1 base, with 4 bases lying between them. Per germline, CDR1 MDHEN and CDR2 SYDVKM. The CDR3 has 13 residues. The CDR3 sequence: CASSLRGTDTQYF. Here the CDR3 DNA reads TGTGCCAGCAGTTTACGTGGCACAGATACGCAGTATTTT.

Comment on this clonotype: A junction end diverges from the germline sequence, so it may reflect a read error. The V and J genes are TRBV6-1 and TRBJ1-5, with a tentative D call TRBD1 (6 bases). Germline values: CDR1 MNHNS, CDR2 SASEGT. The length of the CDR3 is 16 residues. In nucleotides, the CDR3 is TGTGTCAGCAGTAACAAGGGGGAGTTAAGCAATCAGCCCCGGCATTTT. The encoded protein is CVSSNKGELSNQPRHF.

This clonotype was seen ten or more times. The chain carries TRBV28 and TRBJ2-7, with D perhaps being TRBD1 or TRBD2 (6 bases each). Trimming pared 2 bases from V and 1 base from J, leaving 12 bases between. The germline V gene encodes CDR1 MDHEN and CDR2 SYDVKM. This CDR3 spans 15 amino acids. The CDR3 here is CASSLIRGPSYEQYF. CDR3 nucleotides: TGTGCCAGCAGTTTAATCCGGGGGCCTTCCTACGAGCAGTACTTC.

To note about this clonotype: At one end, the junction sequence differs from germline, possibly due to a read error. The chain recombines TRBV11-2 with TRBJ2-7; 7 bases match TRBD2. CDR1 and CDR2 (germline): SGHAT, FQNNGV. The CDR3 is 15 amino acids. CDR3 nucleotide sequence: TGCGCCAGCAGCTTAGTGGGGGGGAGCACCTATGAGCAGTACTTC. As protein: CASSLVGGSTYEQYF. The variable domain in full, with the rest retrieved from reference TRBV11-2 and TRBJ2-7, is EAGVAQSPRYKIIEKRQSVAFWCNPISGHATLYWYQQILGQGPKLLIQFQNNGVVDDSQLPKDRFSAERLKGVDSTLKIQPAKLEDSAVYLCASSLVGGSTYEQYFGPGTRLTVT.

CDR3: CASITPGHVSSGANVLTF. CDR3 nucleotide sequence: TGTGCCAGCATTACACCGGGACACGTAAGCTCTGGGGCCAACGTCCTGACTTTC. The rearrangement links TRBV6-6 to TRBJ2-6, with a tentative D call TRBD1 (6 bases). V was trimmed by 7 bases and J by 0 bases, leaving 19 bases between them. The CDR3 contains 18 residues. Germline loops: CDR1 MNHNY, CDR2 SVGAGI (reference sequence).

A word on this clonotype: Germline is not matched at one junction end, which may reflect a read error. The genes are TRBV7-3 and TRBJ2-7; 13 bases agree with TRBD2. The CDR3 totals 17 residues. Germline V gives CDR1 SGHTA, CDR2 FQGTGA. DNA of the CDR3: TGTACCAGCAGCTTAACAGGGACTAGCGGGACCCCCTACGAGCAGTACTTC. Encoded protein: CTSSLTGTSGTPYEQYF. Complete variable domain (other parts from reference TRBV7-3 and TRBJ2-7): GAGVSQTPSNKVTEKGKYVELRCDPISGHTALYWYRQSLGQGPEFLIYFQGTGAADDSGLPNDRFFAVRPEGSVSTLKIQRTERGDSAVYLCTSSLTGTSGTPYEQYFGPGTRLTVT.

Only one count was recorded for this clonotype. The junction departs from the called germline gene at one end, perhaps through a read error. This sequence joins TRBV11-2 and TRBJ2-5, with D uncertain. Germline CDR1 and CDR2: SGHAT and FQNNGV. The CDR3 runs to 16 residues. The CDR3 sequence is CAGRSRYSAYHETQYF. The CDR3 DNA follows: TGTGCCGGCAGATCCCGGTACTCGGCCTACCATGAGACCCAGTACTTC.

This clonotype came up many times. The chain carries TRBV6-5 and TRBJ1-5; D is unclear. V was clipped by 3 bases and J by 3 bases, with 18 bases between them. The germline gives CDR1 MNHEY, CDR2 SVGAGI. The CDR3 runs to 17 residues. The CDR3 is CASSYDPPWATNQPQHF. In DNA form, the CDR3 reads TGTGCCAGCAGTTATGACCCTCCATGGGCCACCAATCAGCCCCAGCATTTT.

This chain joins TRBV28 and TRBJ2-7; 8 bases line up with TRBD1. Trimming removed 9 bases from V and 1 base from J; junction bases left unmatched: 8. Germline CDR1 is MDHEN and CDR2 is SYDVKM. The CDR3 length is 14 residues. This CDR3 is CASASRDRSYEQYF. CDR3 coding DNA: TGTGCCAGTGCCTCGAGGGACAGGTCCTACGAGCAGTACTTC.

With regard to this clonotype: A junction boundary mismatches the germline segment, possibly from a read error. The chain couples TRBV28 to TRBJ1-2; a weak D match, TRBD1 (6 bases). Germline V gives CDR1 MDHEN, CDR2 SYDVKM. The CDR3 has 16 amino acids. The CDR3 protein is CASSPSGALGLRGYIF. DNA of the CDR3: TGTGCCAGCAGTCCGTCAGGGGCATTAGGGTTAAGGGGATACATCTTC.

This clonotype is a singleton in its sample. A much larger clone differs by one base, so this may be a read error. The chain has TRBV28 and TRBJ2-5; D is possibly TRBD1 or TRBD2 (5 bases each). This CDR3 contains 15 residues. Trimming stripped 5 bases from V and 5 bases from J, with 18 bases between. CDR1 and CDR2 from the germline V gene are MDHEN and SYDVKM. The CDR3 loop reads CASSPALGAWETQYF. The CDR3 nucleotides read TGTGCCAGCAGTCCCGCACTAGGGGCGTGGGAGACCCAGTACTTC. The variable domain in full, completed from reference TRBV28 and TRBJ2-5, reads DVKVTQSSRYLVKRTGEKVFLECVQDMDHENMFWYRQDPGLGLRLIYFSYDVKMKEKGDIPEGYSVSREKKERFSLILESASTNQTSMYLCASSPALGAWETQYFGPGTRLLVL.

Of note for this clonotype: Relative to the germline gene, one junction end is altered; a read error may explain this. The chain combines TRBV4-1 with TRBJ2-1; no reliable D call. CDR3 length: 17 residues. Germline V gene sequence: CDR1 MGHRA, CDR2 YSYEKL. The CDR3 loop reads CVSSQDRPVSSYNEQFF. CDR3 sequence (DNA): TGCGTCAGCAGCCAAGATAGGCCGGTTAGCTCCTACAATGAGCAGTTCTTC.

This clonotype has a count of ten or more. This chain uses TRBV28 with TRBJ1-1; 8 bases are shared with TRBD1. The CDR3 covers 12 residues. CDR1 is MDHEN, CDR2 SYDVKM, per germline. Trimming removed 5 bases from V and 9 bases from J; junction bases left unmatched: 5. The DNA for the CDR3 is TGTGCCAGCAGTCAAAACAGGGGGAAAGCTTTCTTT. Amino acid sequence: CASSQNRGKAFF.

As regards this clonotype: The conserved phenylalanine or tryptophan normally closing the CDR3 is absent here, so this likely arose from a read error. The DNA is omitted, as the CDR3 cannot be located on it reliably, and the CDR3 follows TCRdb's listing. The chain links TRBV11-2 to TRBJ2-2; TRBD1 reflects the table's D call only, with no check against the DNA. Germline CDR1 reads SGHAT; CDR2 reads FQNNGV. Inclusive of both ends, the CDR3 amounts to 15 amino acids. The CDR3 region is CASTKRQGWTWELFV.